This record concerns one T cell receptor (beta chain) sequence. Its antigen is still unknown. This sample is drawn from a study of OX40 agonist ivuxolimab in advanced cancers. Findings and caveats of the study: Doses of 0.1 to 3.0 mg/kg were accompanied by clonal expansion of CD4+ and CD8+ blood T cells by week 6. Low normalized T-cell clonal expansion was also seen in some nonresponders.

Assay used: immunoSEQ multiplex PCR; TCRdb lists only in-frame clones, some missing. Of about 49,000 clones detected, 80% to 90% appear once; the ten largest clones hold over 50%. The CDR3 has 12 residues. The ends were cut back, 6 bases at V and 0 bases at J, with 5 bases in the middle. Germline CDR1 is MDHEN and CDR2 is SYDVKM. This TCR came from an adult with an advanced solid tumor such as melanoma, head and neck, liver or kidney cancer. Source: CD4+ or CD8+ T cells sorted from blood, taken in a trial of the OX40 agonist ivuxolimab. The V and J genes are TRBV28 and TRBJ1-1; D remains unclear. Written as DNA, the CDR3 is TGTGCCAGCAGCATAATGAACACTGAAGCTTTCTTT. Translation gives CASSIMNTEAFF.